The rows below give T cell receptor beta chains drawn from one sample of a study of blood T cell repertoires in COVID-19. Measured with immunoSEQ multiplex PCR; TCRdb has only the in-frame clones, and not every one. The sample contains around 100,000 clones, 65% to 85% of which appear only once. Sequencing input: peripheral blood. These receptors came from a man in his 60s with acute or convalescent COVID-19. Each CDR3 is given without its conserved first and last residue.

j_call v_call cdr3_aa
TRBJ2-1 TRBV6-2/TRBV6-3 ASSYSLTSGSSYNEQF
TRBJ1-2 TRBV5-4 ASSLGQSYGYT
TRBJ1-2 TRBV5-5 ASSMARQSGYT
TRBJ2-7 TRBV6-5 ASSYSTGQYEQY
TRBJ1-2 TRBV10-3 AISESPGGGYGYT
TRBJ2-3 TRBV5-6 ASSRKLAGEADTQY
TRBJ1-1 TRBV29-1 SVEDGTFEAF
TRBJ2-3 TRBV7-3 ASSSTGTSRSDTQY
TRBJ2-1 TRBV19 ASSITGGYNEQF
TRBJ2-7 TRBV5-5 ASSLGPPAYEQY
TRBJ2-7 TRBV5-1 ASSLATGTGIHEQY
TRBJ2-1 TRBV5-1 ASSSEGAGGTRYNEQF
TRBJ1-5 TRBV7-2 ASSLDGGSNQPQH
TRBJ1-4 TRBV10-3 ASGTGGRGEKLF
TRBJ1-1 TRBV28 ASSTGAGTEAF
TRBJ1-1 TRBV5-1 ASSPEGFEAF
TRBJ1-5 TRBV28 ASRTAGGRNNQPQH
TRBJ1-6 TRBV30 AWTKANSPLH
TRBJ1-1 TRBV7-3 ASSFGGEDTEAF
TRBJ1-2 TRBV6-2/TRBV6-3 ASSVPGGVNYGYT
TRBJ1-2 TRBV7-8 ASSSSTVYGYT
TRBJ1-2 TRBV11-2 ASSFVSAENGYT
TRBJ1-1 TRBV10-3 AISDWNTEAF
TRBJ1-2 TRBV5-1 ASSLGQSSNYGYT
TRBJ1-1 TRBV6-6 ASSAQVRGHDTEAF
TRBJ2-2 TRBV3-1/TRBV3-2 ASSYTGSTGELF
TRBJ1-1 TRBV2 ASSAEGQAGTEAF
TRBJ2-5 TRBV7-8 ASSPRTRGETQY
TRBJ1-1 TRBV11-2 ASAGPEAF
TRBJ1-2 TRBV4-1 ASSQVLGLDYGYT
TRBJ2-6 TRBV9 ASSPQISGANVLT
TRBJ2-6 TRBV24-1 ATSDGPTGTGANVLT
TRBJ1-5 TRBV27 ASSPDRGNQPQH
TRBJ1-1 TRBV10-3 AIRMDAGVREAF
TRBJ1-5 TRBV5-8 ASSFGTGVGQPQH
TRBJ2-5 TRBV5-1 ASSLELGLAGETQY
TRBJ2-1 TRBV24-1 ATSELAVTHEQF
TRBJ1-5 TRBV6-5 ASSPDRVGNQPQH
TRBJ1-1 TRBV5-1 ASSQSPGSAEAF
TRBJ1-1 TRBV3-1/TRBV3-2 ASSQIGTEAF
TRBJ1-4 TRBV5-1 ASSWGDLGEKLF
TRBJ1-1 TRBV7-9 ASSLAGGNTEAF
TRBJ2-3 TRBV5-1 ASSSTSGGSTDTQY
TRBJ2-7 TRBV6-1 ASSEALLAGVDEQY
TRBJ2-1 TRBV27 ASREAQNEQF
TRBJ1-1 TRBV29-1 SVQFRTSNTEAF
TRBJ2-7 TRBV3-1/TRBV3-2 ASSLTWASVPYEQY
TRBJ1-1 TRBV30 AWGTTGNTEAF
TRBJ2-5 TRBV3-1/TRBV3-2 ATDGLSGTQY
TRBJ2-1 TRBV28 ASRGWDEQF
TRBJ1-1 TRBV3-1/TRBV3-2 ASSQFNRTLGTEAF
TRBJ1-1 TRBV11-1 ASSPTTGSDTEAF
TRBJ1-1 TRBV4-1 ASSQDLDRVATEAF
TRBJ1-4 TRBV6-5 ASSYSDRRNEKLF
TRBJ1-1 TRBV10-2 ASREDYRAGTEAF
TRBJ2-1 TRBV7-2 ASSLVGSLSYNEQF